These 3 T cell receptor beta chains share one sample of origin, sequenced in a study of blood T cell repertoires in COVID-19 (TCRdb year 2020). The library was built by means of the immunoSEQ multiplex PCR assay. Here the immuneACCESS table is served through TCRdb, limited to in-frame sequences with V and J called. Missing clones are a known gap in these copies; in checked studies unresolved V genes cover under half, and the rest lacks a known reason. This sample holds about 210,000 clones; about 83% were observed only once. The ten largest account for approximately 6.2% of the sample. The sequenced sample consisted of peripheral blood. The receptor set was obtained from a man aged 55 to 70 who had recovered from COVID-19.

V and J are TRBV30 and TRBJ1-5, with D perhaps matching TRBD1 (5 bases). Trimming shortened V by 0 bases and J by 2 bases, and 11 bases separated the two germline ends. Germline CDR1 reads GTSNPN; CDR2 reads SVGIG (reference sequence). The CDR3 runs to 15 residues. This CDR3 is CAWSVGQGGNQPQHF. CDR3 bases: TGTGCCTGGAGTGTAGGTCAGGGCGGCAATCAGCCCCAGCATTTT. The full variable domain, in which reference TRBV30 and TRBJ1-5 provide the parts outside the CDR3, is SQTIHQWPATLVQPVGSPLSLECTVEGTSNPNLYWYRQAAGRGLQLLFYSVGIGQISSEVPQNLSASRPQDRQFILSSKKLLLSDSGFYLCAWSVGQGGNQPQHFGDGTRLSIL.

The J gene is TRBJ2-2, the V gene TRBV10-2; 7 bases line up with TRBD1. The V and J ends lost 4 bases and 11 bases, in that order; junction bases with no gene match: 16. This CDR3 contains 16 residues. CDR1 is WSHSY and CDR2 is SAAADI in the germline V gene. In DNA, the CDR3 is TGCGCCAGCAGTGGAGGGGGTTGGGACAGCCTTCGCGAGCTGTTTTTT. Amino acids: CASSGGGWDSLRELFF.

This sequence joins TRBV30 and TRBJ1-1; maybe TRBD1 (6 bases). CDR1 and CDR2 from the germline V gene are GTSNPN and SVGIG (reference sequence). The CDR3 has 13 amino acids. V was pared by 6 bases and J by 5 bases, with 16 bases between. CDR3 amino acids: CACEGQSSTEAFF. As DNA, the CDR3 is TGTGCCTGTGAAGGACAGTCGAGTACTGAAGCTTTCTTT. The full variable domain, in which reference TRBV30 and TRBJ1-1 provide the parts outside the CDR3, is SQTIHQWPATLVQPVGSPLSLECTVEGTSNPNLYWYRQAAGRGLQLLFYSVGIGQISSEVPQNLSASRPQDRQFILSSKKLLLSDSGFYLCACEGQSSTEAFFGQGTRLTVV.